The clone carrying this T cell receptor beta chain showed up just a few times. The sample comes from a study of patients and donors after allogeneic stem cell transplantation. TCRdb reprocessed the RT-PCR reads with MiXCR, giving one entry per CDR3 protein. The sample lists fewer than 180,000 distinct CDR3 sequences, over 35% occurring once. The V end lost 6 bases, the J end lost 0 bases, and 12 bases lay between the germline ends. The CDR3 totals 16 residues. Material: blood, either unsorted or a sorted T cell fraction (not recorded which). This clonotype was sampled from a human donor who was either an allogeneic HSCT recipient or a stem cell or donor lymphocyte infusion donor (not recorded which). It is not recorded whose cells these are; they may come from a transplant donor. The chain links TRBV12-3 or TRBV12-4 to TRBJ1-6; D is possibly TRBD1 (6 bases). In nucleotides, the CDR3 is TGTGCCAGCAGGCCGACAGGAGACTCCTATAATTCACCCCTCCACTTT. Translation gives CASRPTGDSYNSPLHF.